These T cell receptor beta chains were read from a single sample in a study of cytomegalovirus exposure and HLA in healthy donors. Only in-frame clones appear in the TCRdb table, and some are missing; sequencing was by immunoSEQ multiplex PCR. The repertoire holds fewer than 90,000 clones, around four fifths seen once, with around 10% in the top ten. Sequenced material: PBMCs. The receptors originated from a man aged 25 to 40 in good health and CMV-seropositive. Both conserved end residues are part of each CDR3. D genes are given only for firm matches. Size is omitted from some rows. Given values are once, few, many or a class for expanded clones.

j_gene | abundance | d_gene | v_gene | CDR3nt | CDR3aa
TRBJ2-3 | once | TRBD1 | TRBV7-8 | TGTGCCAGCAGCGCCGGGACAGGGAGCACAGATACGCAGTATTTT | CASSAGTGSTDTQYF
TRBJ1-2 | NA | NA | TRBV7-3 | TGTGCCAGCAGCTTAACTTCGGAAGGGGGGGGGAACTATGGCTACACCTTC | CASSLTSEGGGNYGYTF
TRBJ1-2 | NA | TRBD1 | TRBV7-9 | TGTTCCAGCAGCCTCGGGACAGGGCAAGGCTACACCTTC | CSSSLGTGQGYTF
TRBJ2-3 | NA | NA | TRBV28 | TGTGCCAGCAGGCCACGGGACTTTAACACAGATACGCAGTATTTT | CASRPRDFNTDTQYF
TRBJ2-1 | once | TRBD2 | TRBV19 | TGTGCCAGTAGTAAGGGGACTAATTACAATGAGCAGTTCTTC | CASSKGTNYNEQFF
TRBJ2-3 | once | NA | TRBV6-5 | TGTGCCAGCAGTTACTCGATCAGGGGGGCAGATACGCAGTATTTT | CASSYSIRGADTQYF
TRBJ1-2 | few | TRBD1 | TRBV2 | TGTGCCAGCAGCCTCGGACAGGGCTATGGCTACACCTTC | CASSLGQGYGYTF
TRBJ1-6 | NA | NA | TRBV7-9 | TGTGCCAGCAGCCCACAGGGTGGCTCCTATAATTCACCCCTCCACTTT | CASSPQGGSYNSPLHF
TRBJ2-1 | NA | TRBD1 | TRBV7-3 | TGTGCCAGCAGCCCCGGGGGCAGGGGGCCATACAATGAGCAGTTCTTC | CASSPGGRGPYNEQFF
TRBJ1-1 | NA | NA | TRBV21-1 | TGTGCCAGCAGCAAAAGGACATTCACTCTGGCGTGGGACACTGAAGCTTTCTTT | CASSKRTFTLAWDTEAFF
TRBJ1-4 | NA | NA | TRBV27 | TGTGCCAGCAGTTTGCAGGTTCCCTTTGAAAAACTGTTTTTT | CASSLQVPFEKLFF
TRBJ1-1 | NA | NA | TRBV7-8 | TGTGCCAGCAGCCCCAGGGTTCCTACTGAAGCTTTCTTT | CASSPRVPTEAFF
TRBJ2-3 | NA | TRBD2 | TRBV6-1 | TGTGCCAGCAGTGCTTTTGTTATAGCGGGGGCGAGCACAGATACGCAGTATTTT | CASSAFVIAGASTDTQYF